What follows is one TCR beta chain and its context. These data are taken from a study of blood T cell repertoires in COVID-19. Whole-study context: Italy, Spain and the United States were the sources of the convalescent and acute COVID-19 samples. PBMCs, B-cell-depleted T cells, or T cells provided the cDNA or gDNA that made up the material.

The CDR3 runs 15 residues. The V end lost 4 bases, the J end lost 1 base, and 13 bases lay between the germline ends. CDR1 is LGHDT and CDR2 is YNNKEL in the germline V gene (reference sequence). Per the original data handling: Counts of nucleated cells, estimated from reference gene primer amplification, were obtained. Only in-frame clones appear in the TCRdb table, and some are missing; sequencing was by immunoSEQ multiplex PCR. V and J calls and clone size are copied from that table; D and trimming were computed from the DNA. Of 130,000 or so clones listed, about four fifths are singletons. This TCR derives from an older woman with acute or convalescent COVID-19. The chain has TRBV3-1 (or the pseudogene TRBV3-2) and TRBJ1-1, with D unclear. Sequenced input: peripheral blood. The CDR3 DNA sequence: TGTGCCAGCAGCCGCGGAGGCAGACCGAACACTGAAGCTTTCTTT. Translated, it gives CASSRGGRPNTEAFF.